Given below is one T cell receptor beta chain in context. The antigen is not known. The sample originates from a study of naive and memory T cell subsets. Broader study findings: RNA-based TCR counts may shift with T cell activation and differentiation. Especially in CD8 cells, naive repertoires contained a few larger clonotypes, possibly CD45RA-re-expressing memory cells. Over 90% of naive TCR sequences appeared only once, unlike memory subsets.

An equimolar mix of two oligonucleotides served as the beta constant-region primer for TRBC1 and TRBC2. The ligated cDNA underwent four PCR rounds using SP2 and nested alpha and beta constant-region primers. A 12-nucleotide UMI and the SP2 primer were added to the cDNA 3' end by oligonucleotide ligation. A single record per CDR3 protein comes from TCRdb applying MiXCR to the UMI-ligation and nested PCR reads. The sample holds 120,000 to 150,000 distinct CDR3 sequences, approximately 20% seen once. CD4 T cells were positively selected, then CD8 T cells from the CD4-negative fraction. Germline lookup yields CDR1 SGHAT and CDR2 FQNNGV. The germline V and J ends were trimmed by 2 bases and 5 bases, with 4 bases remaining between them. This CDR3 contains 12 residues.

J is TRBJ2-4 and V is TRBV11-2, with D unclear. This receptor was taken from a human donor in good health. Sequenced material: naive CD8+ T cells from blood. DNA of the CDR3: TGTGCCAGCAGCTTATGGGAAAACATTCAGTACTTC. This encodes CASSLWENIQYF.